This TCR beta chain was recorded in a study of cytomegalovirus exposure and HLA in healthy donors. Study results and limitations: In a later analysis, a genetic analysis reported fewer productive-TCR N-insertions in an Asian-associated ancestry cluster than the cohort average.

To note about this clone: Its antigen is as yet unknown.

The study ran its PCR with 60 Vbeta and 13 Jbeta primers. Clones were read by immunoSEQ multiplex PCR, and TCRdb kept only the in-frame ones, dropping some. The table has around 76,000 clones, less than 80% seen once. The trim removed 8 bases at V and 4 bases at J, leaving 14 bases unmatched. From germline, CDR1 is MDHEN and CDR2 SYDVKM. The CDR3 contains 15 residues. Material: PBMCs. The sequence was obtained from a woman aged 40 to 49 in good health and CMV-seropositive. The chain uses TRBV28 and TRBJ2-7; 7 bases match TRBD2. In nucleotides, the CDR3 is TGTGCCAGCCGGCCTGGGGGAGGGATGGTGTACGAGCAGTACTTC. It specifies CASRPGGGMVYEQYF.